This T cell receptor (beta chain) was observed in a study of graft-versus-host responses after intestinal transplantation. Whole-study context: Every recipient had anti-thymocyte globulin induction and approximately three years of tacrolimus plus steroids.

Points on this clone: Its target is unknown.

V was shortened by 2 bases and J by 6 bases, with 8 bases between the two germline ends. CDR3 length: 12 residues. The germline gives CDR1 MDHEN, CDR2 SYDVKM. Study results and limitations: Allografts of one patient group, those with graft-donor T cell macrochimerism, had high graft-versus-host to host-versus-graft clonal ratios. Marrow from the recipient contained GvH clones, some of which had appeared first in ileum or blood. Early declines in HvG clones that occurred post-transplant were associated with peak circulating GvH clone levels.

Using immunoSEQ multiplex PCR, the repertoire was profiled, and TCRdb retains in-frame clones only, with some absent. The repertoire consists of more than 10,000 clones, with about four fifths occurring once and the leading ten covering about 8.6%. The source of this sequence is a human patient who received an intestinal transplant, so some T cells may come from the graft donor. The genes are TRBV28 and TRBJ2-7; D possibly corresponds to TRBD1 (5 bases). This sample comprised PBMCs, obtained around 320 days after intestinal transplant. In DNA form, the CDR3 reads TGTGCCAGCAGTTTACCAGGGCGCGAGCAGTACTTC. Translation: CASSLPGREQYF.